This T cell receptor beta chain was documented in a study of blood T cell repertoires in COVID-19. Across the whole study: Specimens from acute and convalescent COVID-19 originated in the United States, Italy and Spain.

Repertoires were generated with immunoSEQ multiplex PCR, while TCRdb's copy carries only in-frame clones and drops some. The sample shows 200,000 to 250,000 clones, 88% of them seen only once. Trimming took 5 bases from V and 2 from J; bases not matched to a gene: 2. The CDR3 has 13 residues. Germline CDR1 SGHTS, CDR2 YDEGEE. The V call is TRBV5-8, the J call TRBJ1-2; 8 bases line up with TRBD1. Sequencing was carried out using peripheral blood. The TCR originated in a man in his late teens or twenties with active or convalescent COVID-19. The CDR3 sequence: CASSHRGNYGYTF. CDR3 DNA: TGTGCCAGCAGTCACAGGGGGAACTATGGCTACACCTTC.